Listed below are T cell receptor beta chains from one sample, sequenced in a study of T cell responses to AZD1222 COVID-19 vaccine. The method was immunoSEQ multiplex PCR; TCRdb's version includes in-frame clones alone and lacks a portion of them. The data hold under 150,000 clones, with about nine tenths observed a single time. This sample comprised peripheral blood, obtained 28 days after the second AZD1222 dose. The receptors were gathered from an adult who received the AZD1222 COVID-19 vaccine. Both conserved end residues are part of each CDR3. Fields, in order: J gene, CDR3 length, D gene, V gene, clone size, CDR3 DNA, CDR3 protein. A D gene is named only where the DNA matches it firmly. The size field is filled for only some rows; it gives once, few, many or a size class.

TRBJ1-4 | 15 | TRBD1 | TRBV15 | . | TGTGCCACCAGCAGAGATCGAAACAGGGGTGAAAAACTGTTTTTT | CATSRDRNRGEKLFF
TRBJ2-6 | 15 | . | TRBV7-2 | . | TGTGCCAGCAGCTTATTGGGCTCCGGGGCCAACGTCCTGACTTTC | CASSLLGSGANVLTF
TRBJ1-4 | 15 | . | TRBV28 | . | TGTGCCAGCAGCCACGGGGGTTTCACTAATGAAAAACTGTTTTTT | CASSHGGFTNEKLFF
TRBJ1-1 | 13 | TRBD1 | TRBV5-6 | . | TGTGCCAGCAGCTGGGACAGGAACACTGAAGCTTTCTTT | CASSWDRNTEAFF
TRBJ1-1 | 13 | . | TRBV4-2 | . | TGTGCCAGCAGCCATTTGCAGAACACTGAAGCTTTCTTT | CASSHLQNTEAFF
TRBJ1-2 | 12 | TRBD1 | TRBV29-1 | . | TGCAGCGCCCATACAGGGGGCTATGGCTACACCTTC | CSAHTGGYGYTF
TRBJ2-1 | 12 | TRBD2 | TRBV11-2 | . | TGTGCCAGCAGCGCTAGCGGGAGCGAGCAGTTCTTC | CASSASGSEQFF
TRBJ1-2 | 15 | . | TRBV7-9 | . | TGTGCCAGCAGCCGCTCCCTCGGGCCAATCTATGGCTACACCTTC | CASSRSLGPIYGYTF
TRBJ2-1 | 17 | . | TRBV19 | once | TGTGCCAGTAGTATAGTTTTTTCGGGATTCCCCTACAATGAGCAGTTCTTC | CASSIVFSGFPYNEQFF
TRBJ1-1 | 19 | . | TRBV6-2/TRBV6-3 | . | TGTGCCAGCAGTTACTCGAAGGCAGGGAGAGCACGAGTGAACACTGAAGCTTTCTTT | CASSYSKAGRARVNTEAFF
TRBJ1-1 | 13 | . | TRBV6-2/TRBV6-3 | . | TGTGCCAGCAGTTACGGGCAGAACACTGAAGCTTTCTTT | CASSYGQNTEAFF
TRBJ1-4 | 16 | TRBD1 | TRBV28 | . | TGTGCCAGCAGTTTTGACAGGGGTGCAACTAATGAAAAACTGTTTTTT | CASSFDRGATNEKLFF
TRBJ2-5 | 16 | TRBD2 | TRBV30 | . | TGTGCCTGGAGTGTATTAGCTAGCGGGCCCCAAGAGACCCAGTACTTC | CAWSVLASGPQETQYF
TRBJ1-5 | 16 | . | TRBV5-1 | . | TGCGCCAGCAGCTTGGGACAGTCGGGTCCCAATCAGCCCCAGCATTTT | CASSLGQSGPNQPQHF
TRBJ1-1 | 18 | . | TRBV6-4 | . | TGTGCCAGCAGTGACTCGAGGTTGGGGGCGCACGGGGTAACTGAAGCTTTCTTT | CASSDSRLGAHGVTEAFF
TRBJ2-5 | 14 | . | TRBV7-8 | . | TGTGCCAGCAGCTTAGACTCCCTAGTAGAGACCCAGTACTTC | CASSLDSLVETQYF
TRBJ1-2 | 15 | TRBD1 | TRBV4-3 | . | TGCGCCAGCAGCCCCAAGACAGGGGCGGACTATGGCTACACCTTC | CASSPKTGADYGYTF
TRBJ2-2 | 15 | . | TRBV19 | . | TGTGCCAGTAGTATTCGGGCCGCGAACACCGGGGAGCTGTTTTTT | CASSIRAANTGELFF
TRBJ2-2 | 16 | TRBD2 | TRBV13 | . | TGTGCCAGCAGCTTAGGGGGGAGGGCGAACACCGGGGAGCTGTTTTTT | CASSLGGRANTGELFF
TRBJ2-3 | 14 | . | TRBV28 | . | TGTGCCAGCAGTTTAGTCAGGGTAGGAGATACGCAGTATTTT | CASSLVRVGDTQYF
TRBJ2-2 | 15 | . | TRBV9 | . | TGTGCCAGCAGCGTAGTAGGGTCCGCCCCGGGGGAGCTGTTTTTT | CASSVVGSAPGELFF
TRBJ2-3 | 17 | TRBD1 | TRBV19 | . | TGTGCCAGTAGGGGGACAGGGGGCCACCACGTTGTTTATACGCAGTATTTT | CASRGTGGHHVVYTQYF
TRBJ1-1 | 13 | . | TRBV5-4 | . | TGTGCCAGCAGCTTGGACAGAAACACTGAAGCTTTCTTT | CASSLDRNTEAFF
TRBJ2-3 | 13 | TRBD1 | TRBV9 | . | TGTGCCAACCAAGGGGGCTCGGATACCACGCAGTATTTT | CANQGGSDTTQYF
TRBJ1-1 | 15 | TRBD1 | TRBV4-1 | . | TGCGCCAGCAGCCCAGGGGGAGGGTTAAACACTGAAGCTTTCTTT | CASSPGGGLNTEAFF
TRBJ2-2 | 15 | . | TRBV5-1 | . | TGCGCCAGCAGCATTTTAGCGGAGTCCACCGGGGAGCTGTTTTTT | CASSILAESTGELFF
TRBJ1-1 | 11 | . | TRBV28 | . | TGTGCCAGCAAGGAGAACACTGAAGCTTTCTTT | CASKENTEAFF
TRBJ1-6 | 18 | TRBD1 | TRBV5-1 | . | TGCGCCAGCAGCTTGGTAACTAGGGACAGCCATTATAATTCACCCCTCCACTTT | CASSLVTRDSHYNSPLHF
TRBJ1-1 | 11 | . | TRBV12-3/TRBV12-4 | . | TGTGCCAGCAGTTCTCAAACTGAAGCTTTCTTT | CASSSQTEAFF
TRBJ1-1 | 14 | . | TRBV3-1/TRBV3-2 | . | TGTGCCAGCAGCCAAGTGGGAGGGCTTACTGAAGCTTTCTTT | CASSQVGGLTEAFF
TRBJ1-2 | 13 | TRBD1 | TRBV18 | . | TGTGCCAGCTCGGACACAGGGGACTATGGCTACACCTTC | CASSDTGDYGYTF
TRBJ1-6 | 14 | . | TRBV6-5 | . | TGTGCCAGCATCATCGACGGGATTAATTCACCCCTCCACTTT | CASIIDGINSPLHF
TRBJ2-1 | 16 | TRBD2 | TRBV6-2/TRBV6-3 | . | TGTGCCAGCAGTTACGGGCTAGCGGGGGGCCACAATGAGCAGTTCTTC | CASSYGLAGGHNEQFF
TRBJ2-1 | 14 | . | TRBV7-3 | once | TGTGCCAGCAGCCCCAAACTAGTTTACAATGAGCAGTTCTTC | CASSPKLVYNEQFF
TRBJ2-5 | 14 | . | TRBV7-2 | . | TGTGCCAGCAGCTTCTCCAGGACTACGGAGACCCAGTACTTC | CASSFSRTTETQYF
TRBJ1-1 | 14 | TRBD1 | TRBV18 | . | TGTGCCAGCTCACCATCCGGACAGGACACTGAAGCTTTCTTT | CASSPSGQDTEAFF
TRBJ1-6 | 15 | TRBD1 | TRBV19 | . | TGTGCCAGTAGTTTCTACAGGGGGCCGGATTCACCCCTCCACTTT | CASSFYRGPDSPLHF
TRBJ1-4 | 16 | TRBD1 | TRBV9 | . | TGTGCCAGCAGCGTAGGGGTCTCAGGGGGCCGGGAAAAACTGTTTTTT | CASSVGVSGGREKLFF
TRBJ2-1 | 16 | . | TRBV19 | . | TGTGCCAGTAGTATAGAGGGTGGGAGGTCCTACAATGAGCAGTTCTTC | CASSIEGGRSYNEQFF
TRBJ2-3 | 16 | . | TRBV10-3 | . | TGTGCCATCAGTGAGTCGATGTCAGGGAGTGGGGATACGCAGTATTTT | CAISESMSGSGDTQYF
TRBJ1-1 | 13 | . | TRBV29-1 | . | TGCAGCGCGCCCGTGACTGGGAACACTGAAGCTTTCTTT | CSAPVTGNTEAFF
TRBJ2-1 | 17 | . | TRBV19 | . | TGTGCCAGTAGTATTCCCTCGTCGGGGGCATTACCCAATGAGCAGTTCTTC | CASSIPSSGALPNEQFF